Ten or more counts support the clone carrying this T cell receptor beta chain. Its cognate antigen is unknown. Time point reported: sample taken at primary tumor resection. No cells were sorted before sequencing. The whole RNA sequenced was extracted from tumor, nontumor lung or frozen PBMC. Germline V CDR1 and CDR2: DFQATT, SNEGSKA (reference sequence). V shed 3 bases and J shed 2 bases, with 10 bases lying between them. This CDR3 has 13 amino acids. Carried by each TCR cDNA molecule was a unique molecular identifier. A single record per CDR3 protein comes from TCRdb applying MiXCR to the 5' RACE reads. The data hold approximately 12,000 distinct CDR3 sequences, with around 10% observed a single time. This entry comes from a study of spatial heterogeneity in lung cancer. Study-level background: Sequencing consistently turned up more beta-chain sequences than alpha-chain sequences. TCR and UMI combinations that were unique each appeared, on average, more than ten times in raw reads. Findings and limits, study-wide: Tumoral mutation counts were tracked by counts of expanded intratumoral alpha and beta TCRs.

Sequenced material: lung tumor tissue, taken at surgery. The source of this sequence is a female donor with early-stage non-small cell lung cancer. V gene TRBV20-1 combines with J gene TRBJ2-5, with a tentative D call TRBD2 (5 bases). This CDR3 reads CSARDWEQETQYF. CDR3 in DNA: TGCAGTGCTAGGGACTGGGAACAAGAGACCCAGTACTTC.